The 18 T cell receptor beta chains reported below all come from one sample, sequenced in a study of early T cells in non-severe SARS-CoV-2 infection. TCRdb reanalysed the 5' RACE reads using MiXCR and keeps one entry per CDR3 protein. The sample holds some 67,000 distinct CDR3 sequences, approximately 9.1% seen once. The specimen was whole blood, collected at baseline. The receptors derive from an adult who was a healthcare worker with PCR-confirmed SARS-CoV-2 infection or an uninfected control (not recorded which).

This clonotype was recorded at least ten times. CDR3 DNA sequence: TGTGCCAGCAGTTACGAAGGGACTAGCGGGACAGAGACCCAGTACTTC. It encodes CASSYEGTSGTETQYF. V and J are TRBV6-5 and TRBJ2-5; 13 positions match TRBD2. Losses at the gene ends were 2 bases for V and 4 bases for J; bases not matched to a gene: 4. CDR1 is MNHEY, CDR2 SVGAGI, per germline. The CDR3 is 16 residues long.

This clonotype was found many times. The V and J genes are TRBV27 and TRBJ2-2, with 9 bases identical to TRBD1. V shed 6 bases and J 6 bases; nucleotides not matched to a gene: 8. This CDR3 has 15 residues. The germline V gene encodes CDR1 MNHEY and CDR2 SMNVEV (reference sequence). The CDR3 spells CASSRFGQGSGELFF. DNA for the CDR3: TGTGCCAGCAGCCGGTTTGGACAGGGGTCCGGGGAGCTGTTTTTT.

This clonotype showed up just a few times. The chain links TRBV7-9 to TRBJ2-7; weak D call: TRBD1 (6 bases). CDR1 is SEHNR, CDR2 FQNEAQ, per germline (reference sequence). V gave up 4 bases and J gave up 1 base, with 14 bases separating them. CDR3 length equals 15 residues. The CDR3 coding sequence is TGTGCCAGCAGCTACCAGACAGGAACATCCTACGAGCAGTACTTC. Protein product: CASSYQTGTSYEQYF.

V and J are TRBV28 and TRBJ2-3; TRBD1 aligns across 7 bases. Germline trimming cut 1 base from V and 0 bases from J; bases unmatched to any gene: 10. The CDR3 loop spans 18 amino acids. Germline loops: CDR1 MDHEN, CDR2 SYDVKM. In DNA form, the CDR3 reads TGTGCCAGCAGTTTATCACGGACAGGAGACATAAGCACAGATACGCAGTATTTT. This translates into CASSLSRTGDISTDTQYF.

The gene calls are TRBV6-2 or TRBV6-3 and TRBJ1-2; no clear D. This CDR3 is built from 13 residues. Trimming left V 2 bases short and J 4 bases short, with 8 bases between. The V gene's germline CDR1 is MNHEY and CDR2 SVGEGT. The CDR3 DNA sequence: TGTGCCAGCAGTTACCTTGGACCCTATGGCTACACCTTC. This codes for CASSYLGPYGYTF.

This clonotype turned up a few times. This sequence may be a read error, since a much larger clone differs from it by one base. The chain joins TRBV6-2 or TRBV6-3 to TRBJ2-5; D remains ambiguous. Germline CDR1 and CDR2: MNHEY and SVGEGT. Trimming cost V 6 bases and J 2 bases, with 4 bases left between them. This CDR3 spans 11 amino acids. The CDR3 nucleotides are TGTGCCAGCAGGCGACAAGAGACCCAGTACTTC. This encodes CASRRQETQYF.

This chain uses TRBV20-1 with TRBJ2-3; TRBD2 matches at 12 bases. After removal of 2 bases from V and 4 bases from J, the junction contained 4 bases not matched to a gene. CDR3 length: 15 amino acids. Germline lookup yields CDR1 DFQATT and CDR2 SNEGSKA (reference sequence). The CDR3, as DNA: TGCAGTGCTAGACCCCTAGCGGGGGGGTCAGATACGCAGTATTTT. It is translated as CSARPLAGGSDTQYF.

This clonotype has more than one count but fewer than ten. The chain is built from TRBV28 and TRBJ2-2, with unresolved D. CDR3 length: 13 amino acids. CDR1 MDHEN and CDR2 SYDVKM come from the germline V gene. Trimming took 6 bases from V and 7 from J, leaving 12 bases between them. In DNA form, the CDR3 reads TGTGCCAGCAGCCCTACGGTGGGCGGGGAGCTGTTTTTT. This translates into CASSPTVGGELFF.

In this sample, this clonotype turned up once. The chain combines TRBV24-1 with TRBJ2-5, with 9 bases fitting TRBD1. The CDR3 sequence is 15 residues long. Unmatched junction bases numbered 3, after V lost 1 base and J lost 4 bases. The germline V gene encodes CDR1 KGHDR and CDR2 SFDVKD. CDR3 sequence (DNA): TGTGCCACCAGTGATTTACCGGGACAGGGAGAGACCCAGTACTTC. Encoded protein: CATSDLPGQGETQYF.

There are many counts of this clonotype. The chain joins TRBV2 to TRBJ2-5; no firm D call. This CDR3 is built from 12 residues. CDR1 and CDR2 (germline): SNHLY, FYNNEI. Trimming took off 5 bases at V and 7 bases at J, with 11 bases between the two ends. CDR3 loop: CASSPNRGTQYF. The CDR3, as DNA: TGTGCCAGCAGTCCAAACCGAGGGACCCAGTACTTC. The full variable domain, in which reference TRBV2 and TRBJ2-5 provide the parts outside the CDR3, is EPEVTQTPSHQVTQMGQEVILRCVPISNHLYFYWYRQILGQKVEFLVSFYNNEISEKSEIFDDQFSVERPDGSNFTLKIRSTKLEDSAMYFCASSPNRGTQYFGPGTRLLVL.

This clonotype was detected ten times or more. The chain combines TRBV6-6 with TRBJ1-6; TRBD1 matches 8 bases. CDR3 length: 13 amino acids. Germline CDR1 MNHNY, CDR2 SVGAGI (reference sequence). J lost 10 bases, V lost 5 bases, and 4 bases had no gene match. The CDR3 protein is CASSPGQESPLHF. In DNA form, the CDR3 reads TGTGCCAGCAGTCCGGGACAGGAATCACCCCTCCACTTT.

This clonotype was counted between two and nine times. V and J are TRBV6-6 and TRBJ2-1; 13 bases are shared with TRBD2. V gave up 8 bases and J gave up 0 bases; unmatched junction bases: 4. Per the germline V gene, CDR1 is MNHNY and CDR2 is SVGAGI (reference sequence). The CDR3 spans 16 residues. In DNA form, the CDR3 reads TGTGCCAGCCGGGGACTAGCGGGAAGCTCCTACAATGAGCAGTTCTTC. As protein: CASRGLAGSSYNEQFF.

This chain links TRBV12-5 with TRBJ2-7; 11 bases fit TRBD2. J gave up 0 bases and V 0 bases, and 22 bases lay outside the gene matches. The CDR3 length is 23 residues. The germline V gene has CDR1 LGHNT and CDR2 FRNRAP. CDR3 amino acids: CASGLVSNPWVAGGKQSSYEQYF. The CDR3 DNA is TGTGCTAGTGGTTTGGTATCCAACCCGTGGGTAGCGGGAGGGAAACAGAGCTCCTACGAGCAGTACTTC.

The genes are TRBV12-3 or TRBV12-4 and TRBJ2-3, with TRBD2 matching over 12 bases. Trimming at V came to 7 bases and at J to 5 bases, leaving 4 bases not matched to a gene. CDR3 length: 14 residues. This CDR3 is CASKLLAGGDTQYF. DNA for the CDR3: TGTGCCAGCAAACTACTAGCGGGAGGAGATACGCAGTATTTT.

The chain uses TRBV29-1 and TRBJ2-3; TRBD1 agrees at 7 bases. V gave up 7 bases and J gave up 4 bases; unmatched junction bases: 11. CDR1 is SQVTM and CDR2 is ANQGSEA in the germline V gene. The CDR3 covers 14 residues. DNA of the CDR3: TGCAGCGCCAGAGACAGGGCTGATTCAGATACGCAGTATTTT. It specifies CSARDRADSDTQYF.

This clonotype has a count of ten or more. The V gene is TRBV5-1, the J gene TRBJ2-1; 7 positions match TRBD2. The CDR3 length is 16 residues. V trimming: 0 bases; J trimming: 15 bases; junction bases outside the gene matches: 18. Germline loops: CDR1 SGHRS, CDR2 YFSETQ. The CDR3 coding sequence is TGCGCCAGCAGCTTGGGAGCCGGGGAGGGTTTCACCAATCTGTTCTTC. It yields the protein CASSLGAGEGFTNLFF.

This clonotype has a count of ten or more. The CDR3 sequence: CASSFHWTSGRGQNTGELFF. The DNA for the CDR3 is TGTGCCAGCAGTTTCCACTGGACTAGCGGGAGGGGCCAAAACACCGGGGAGCTGTTTTTT. V is TRBV28 and J is TRBJ2-2, with 15 bases aligning to TRBD2. J lost 2 bases, V lost 3 bases, and 10 bases had no gene match. This CDR3 spans 20 amino acids. Germline V gives CDR1 MDHEN, CDR2 SYDVKM.

This clonotype was recorded a few times. This sequence joins TRBV25-1 and TRBJ2-3; the match to TRBD2 covers 7 bases. The CDR3 is 15 amino acids. In germline, CDR1 is MGHDK, CDR2 SYGVNS. With 0 bases clipped from V and 2 bases from J, the junction kept 2 bases outside the gene matches. This chain's CDR3 is CASSEYRGDTDTQYF. The CDR3 nucleotides read TGTGCCAGCAGTGAATACCGGGGGGACACAGATACGCAGTATTTT.